This T cell receptor (beta chain) is from a study of blood T cells in healthy people across ages. About the research overall: Using template switching, researchers captured about one barcoded beta molecule for each two T cells.

This clonotype came up a few times. V was trimmed by 4 bases and J by 0 bases, leaving 14 bases between them. CDR1 and CDR2 (germline): DFQATT, SNEGSKA (reference sequence). This CDR3 has 15 residues. The use of a sample-barcoded 5' primer and a J-beta primer mix characterized a second PCR of roughly 6 to 11 cycles. TCRdb analysed the 5' RACE reads with MiXCR anew, one entry per CDR3 protein. This sample has hundreds of thousands of distinct CDR3 sequences, with under 25% found just once. The sequenced sample was blood. V usage is TRBV20-1 and J usage is TRBJ2-3; weak D call: TRBD2 (5 bases). This receptor was taken from a man between 65 and 79 years old in good health. CDR3 protein: CSAILADPSTDTQYF. For the CDR3, the DNA is TGCAGTGCTATTCTAGCTGACCCTAGCACAGATACGCAGTATTTT.